These 10 T cell receptor beta chains share one sample of origin, sequenced in a study of CD8 T cells in ankylosing spondylitis. The study's findings and limits: A TCR beta motif of eight or nine highly homologous variants seemed to mark ankylosing spondylitis blood.

These receptors lack a known antigen. TCRdb fed the 5' RACE reads into MiXCR, producing one record per CDR3 protein. The table has approximately 520,000 distinct CDR3 sequences, roughly 5% seen once. The sequenced sample consisted of blood, either unsorted or a sorted T cell fraction (not recorded which). These receptor sequences come from a male donor with ankylosing spondylitis.

This clonotype was recorded many times. CDR3 residues: CASSFADRGRAFF. The CDR3, as DNA: TGTGCCAGCAGCTTCGCCGACAGGGGAAGGGCTTTCTTT. The V gene is TRBV12-3 or TRBV12-4, the J gene TRBJ1-1; 8 positions agree with TRBD1. CDR3 size: 13 residues. After removal of 6 bases from V and 11 bases from J, the junction contained 11 bases not matched to a gene.

This clonotype showed up many times. The chain carries TRBV6-2 or TRBV6-3 and TRBJ1-6, with no clear D. Per the germline V gene, CDR1 is MNHEY and CDR2 is SVGEGT. V lost 5 bases and J 4 bases, leaving 15 bases between the germline ends. The CDR3 runs 16 residues. This chain's CDR3 is CASSQARRAYNSPLHF. In DNA, the CDR3 is TGTGCCAGCAGTCAAGCGAGGAGGGCTTATAATTCACCCCTCCACTTT.

This clonotype was seen many times. This sequence joins TRBV4-1 and TRBJ2-3; no clear D. V lost 1 base, J lost 4 bases, and 9 bases lay in between. The CDR3 sequence is 14 residues long. The germline gives CDR1 MGHRA, CDR2 YSYEKL. The CDR3 nucleotides read TGCGCCAGCAGCCAAGGAGTTCAGGCAGATACGCAGTATTTT. Translated, it gives CASSQGVQADTQYF.

This clonotype was seen repeatedly, ten times or more. The junction shows a germline mismatch at one end, possibly a read error. V gene TRBV25-1 combines with J gene TRBJ1-1; D unresolved. CDR1 is MGHDK, CDR2 SYGVNS, per germline. This CDR3 is 11 amino acids long. For the CDR3, the DNA is TGTGCCAGTGCCCAATACACGGAAGCTTTCTTT. The encoded protein is CASAQYTEAFF.

In this sample, this clonotype turned up many times. The gene calls are TRBV5-1 and TRBJ2-1; 8 bases map to TRBD2. Germline CDR1 reads SGHRS; CDR2 reads YFSETQ. Trimming cost V 0 bases and J 9 bases; bases outside gene matches: 8. The CDR3 is made up of 15 amino acids. The CDR3 protein is CASSLAGTSVFEQFF. Written as DNA, the CDR3 is TGCGCCAGCAGCTTGGCCGGGACTAGTGTATTTGAGCAGTTCTTC. Complete variable domain (other parts from reference TRBV5-1 and TRBJ2-1): KAGVTQTPRYLIKTRGQQVTLSCSPISGHRSVSWYQQTPGQGLQFLFEYFSETQRNKGNFPGRFSGRQFSNSRSEMNVSTLELGDSALYLCASSLAGTSVFEQFFGPGTRLTVL.

The chain links TRBV4-2 to TRBJ2-3; TRBD2 matches at 13 bases. The germline gives CDR1 LGHNA, CDR2 YNFKEQ. The V and J ends lost 4 bases and 3 bases, in that order; junction bases with no gene match: 4. The CDR3 totals 16 residues. The CDR3 DNA is TGTGCCAGCAGCCCGATGACTAGCGGGGGGACAGATACGCAGTATTTT. It encodes CASSPMTSGGTDTQYF.

The sample holds many counts of this clonotype. The V gene is TRBV12-3 or TRBV12-4, the J gene TRBJ2-2; D is perhaps TRBD1 (6 bases). This CDR3 region has 15 residues. The germline V and J ends were trimmed by 6 bases and 5 bases, with 16 bases remaining between them. The CDR3 spells CASRPRTDRTGELFF. Here the CDR3 DNA reads TGTGCCAGCAGGCCCCGGACAGATCGAACCGGGGAGCTGTTTTTT.

This clonotype was counted many times. The rearrangement uses TRBV5-6 and TRBJ2-5; D gene ambiguous. Trimming shortened V by 3 bases and J by 3 bases, and 3 bases separated the two germline ends. Germline V CDR1 and CDR2: SGHDT, YYEEEE. The CDR3 extends over 11 amino acids. The CDR3 coding sequence is TGTGCCAGCAGCTGGGAAGAGACCCAGTACTTC. Amino acid sequence: CASSWEETQYF.

This clonotype was seen repeatedly, ten times or more. V and J are TRBV20-1 and TRBJ1-5; 8 positions agree with TRBD1. Germline V CDR1 and CDR2: DFQATT, SNEGSKA (reference sequence). The CDR3 is 15 residues long. Trimming cost V 2 bases and J 4 bases; bases outside gene matches: 7. The DNA of the CDR3 is TGCAGTGCTAGACCGGGACAGGTAGGGAATCAGCCCCAGCATTTT. Protein sequence: CSARPGQVGNQPQHF.

The table lists this clonotype with many counts. This chain uses TRBV20-1 with TRBJ2-3, with D uncertain. Germline CDR1 and CDR2: DFQATT and SNEGSKA (reference sequence). This CDR3 contains 14 residues. The V and J ends lost 1 base and 0 bases respectively, with 8 bases between them. The CDR3 DNA is TGCAGTGCTAGAGGCCCACAGAGCACAGATACGCAGTATTTT. As protein: CSARGPQSTDTQYF.